The rows below give T cell receptor beta chains drawn from one sample of a study of T cells after yellow fever vaccination. TCRdb ran MiXCR on the 5' RACE reads and lists one entry per CDR3 protein. The sample records approximately 340,000 distinct CDR3 sequences, over 8% being singletons. The sequencing used PBMCs, collected on the day of the first yellow fever vaccination. These receptors all come from a man in his late teens or twenties who received the YFV17D yellow fever vaccine. Both conserved end residues are part of each CDR3. The order of the fields is V gene, clone size, J gene, D gene, CDR3 protein, CDR3 DNA. D genes are given only for firm matches. Clone size is not always given. Where it is, it says once, few, many or a class for expanded clones.

TRBV5-1,many,TRBJ2-1,TRBD2,CASSSPGLAGGYNEQFF,TGCGCCAGCAGCTCGCCCGGACTAGCGGGGGGTTACAATGAGCAGTTCTTC
TRBV3-1,many,TRBJ2-3,NA,CASSHGKDTQYF,TGTGCCAGCAGCCATGGCAAGGATACGCAGTATTTT
TRBV20-1,few,TRBJ2-1,TRBD2,CSARDGSGAISYNEQFF,TGCAGTGCTAGAGATGGTAGCGGGGCCATCTCCTACAATGAGCAGTTCTTC
TRBV5-1,NA,TRBJ2-5,NA,CASSLGLGVETQYF,TGCGCCAGCAGCTTGGGACTAGGGGTGGAGACCCAGTACTTC
TRBV20-1,NA,TRBJ2-5,TRBD1,CSARDDRGSKTQYF,TGCAGTGCTAGAGACGACAGGGGAAGTAAGACCCAGTACTTC
TRBV20-1,NA,TRBJ2-5,TRBD1,CSASPWTGRQETQYF,TGCAGTGCTAGCCCCTGGACAGGGAGGCAAGAGACCCAGTACTTC
TRBV11-1,many,TRBJ2-4,TRBD1,CASSSGQGLTKNIQYF,TGTGCCAGCAGCTCCGGACAGGGGTTGACCAAAAACATTCAGTACTTC
TRBV18,NA,TRBJ1-6,NA,CASSPSGIDSPLHF,TGTGCCAGCTCACCGTCTGGCATCGATTCACCCCTCCACTTT
TRBV11-2,NA,TRBJ2-5,NA,CASRGGLETQYF,TGTGCCAGCAGGGGGGGCCTGGAGACCCAGTACTTC
TRBV5-1,NA,TRBJ1-1,NA,CASSLAGRVQTEAFF,TGCGCCAGCAGCTTGGCAGGTAGAGTACAGACTGAAGCTTTCTTT
TRBV24-1,few,TRBJ1-1,TRBD1,CATQGTGGTEAFF,TGTGCCACACAAGGGACAGGGGGCACTGAAGCTTTCTTT
TRBV6-1,NA,TRBJ2-3,NA,CASSPGTRRDTQYF,TGTGCCAGCAGCCCAGGGACTCGGCGGGATACGCAGTATTTT
TRBV6-1,NA,TRBJ1-1,NA,CASNEGTYGTEAFF,TGTGCCAGCAACGAAGGGACTTACGGGACTGAAGCTTTCTTT
TRBV6-2/TRBV6-3,NA,TRBJ2-2,NA,CASSRTVGATNTGELFF,TGTGCCAGCAGTCGGACAGTGGGAGCGACCAACACCGGGGAGCTGTTTTTT
TRBV5-1,NA,TRBJ1-1,NA,CASTFGGTNTEAFF,TGCGCCAGCACGTTCGGGGGGACTAACACTGAAGCTTTCTTT
TRBV6-1,NA,TRBJ2-3,NA,CASGGFKTRPDTQYF,TGTGCCAGCGGTGGCTTCAAGACGCGACCTGATACGCAGTATTTT
TRBV19,few,TRBJ1-6,NA,CASSIELSGNSPLHF,TGTGCCAGTAGTATCGAACTCTCGGGGAATTCACCCCTCCACTTT
TRBV20-1,many,TRBJ2-3,NA,CSARDLRGASTDTQYF,TGCAGTGCTAGAGATTTGAGAGGGGCTAGCACAGATACGCAGTATTTT
TRBV20-1,few,TRBJ1-5,TRBD1,CSARDRVRGNQPQHF,TGCAGTGCCCGCGACAGGGTACGGGGCAATCAGCCCCAGCATTTT
TRBV10-3,many,TRBJ1-5,NA,CAISEVDQPQHF,TGTGCCATCAGTGAGGTGGATCAGCCCCAGCATTTT
TRBV6-1,many,TRBJ2-2,TRBD2,CASRPTAGGPGELFF,TGTGCCAGCAGGCCGACAGCGGGGGGGCCCGGGGAGCTGTTTTTT
TRBV24-1,few,TRBJ2-2,TRBD1,CATSVSGQGVGGELFF,TGTGCCACCAGTGTCTCGGGACAGGGGGTTGGCGGGGAGCTGTTTTTT
TRBV6-1,NA,TRBJ1-2,TRBD1,CARDRGIGYTF,TGTGCCAGGGACAGGGGAATTGGCTACACCTTC
TRBV20-1,few,TRBJ2-3,NA,CSARAPRTSTDTQYF,TGCAGTGCTAGGGCTCCCAGAACTAGCACAGATACGCAGTATTTT
TRBV18,few,TRBJ1-5,TRBD1,CASSPDRENINQPQHF,TGTGCCAGCTCACCAGACAGGGAGAACATTAATCAGCCCCAGCATTTT
TRBV4-2,few,TRBJ2-7,TRBD2,CASSQGVAGGSYEQYF,TGTGCCAGCAGCCAAGGGGTAGCGGGCGGGTCCTACGAGCAGTACTTC
TRBV27,NA,TRBJ2-7,TRBD1,CASSLSVLSFGTGSPSYEQYF,TGTGCCAGCAGTTTATCCGTCTTAAGCTTCGGGACAGGTTCTCCCTCCTACGAGCAGTACTTC
TRBV2,few,TRBJ1-1,NA,CASSPGPVITEAFF,TGTGCCAGCAGCCCGGGACCCGTGATCACTGAAGCTTTCTTT
TRBV28,NA,TRBJ2-7,TRBD1,CASKTGGFYEQYF,TGTGCCAGCAAAACAGGGGGCTTCTACGAGCAGTACTTC
TRBV5-8,NA,TRBJ1-2,NA,CASSLGRAPHLYGYTF,TGTGCCAGCAGCTTGGGCAGGGCCCCACACCTGTATGGCTACACCTTC
TRBV11-2,NA,TRBJ1-1,NA,CASRRPGLSSVNTEAFF,TGTGCCAGCAGACGTCCGGGACTCTCTTCCGTGAACACTGAAGCTTTCTTT
TRBV6-5,NA,TRBJ1-4,NA,CASSYSMWVGTNEKLFF,TGTGCCAGCAGTTACTCGATGTGGGTGGGGACTAATGAAAAACTGTTTTTT
TRBV7-8,NA,TRBJ2-1,TRBD2,CASSSPRGSGGNEQFF,TGTGCCAGCAGCTCCCCTCGGGGTAGCGGGGGTAATGAGCAGTTCTTC
TRBV28,few,TRBJ1-3,TRBD1,CASRSTGAGNTIYF,TGTGCCAGCAGATCAACAGGGGCTGGAAACACCATATATTTT
TRBV5-5,NA,TRBJ2-1,NA,CASSLQKGEQFF,TGTGCCAGCAGCTTGCAAAAGGGTGAGCAGTTCTTC
TRBV6-2/TRBV6-3,NA,TRBJ2-4,TRBD1,CASTTREGAVTKNIQYF,TGTGCCAGCACAACCCGCGAGGGGGCCGTGACCAAAAACATTCAGTACTTC
TRBV6-1,many,TRBJ2-7,NA,CASSDPGRDSYEQYF,TGTGCCAGCAGTGACCCGGGCAGGGACTCCTACGAGCAGTACTTC
TRBV7-9,few,TRBJ2-7,TRBD1,CASSQYLGTGFSEQYF,TGTGCCAGCAGCCAATACCTCGGGACAGGATTCTCCGAGCAGTACTTC
TRBV4-1,NA,TRBJ1-5,TRBD1,CASSQVAQGGNQPQHF,TGCGCCAGCAGCCAAGTCGCGCAGGGGGGGAATCAGCCCCAGCATTTT
TRBV5-4,many,TRBJ2-5,NA,CASSFRGTRETQYF,TGTGCCAGCAGCTTTCGGGGGACCAGGGAGACCCAGTACTTC
TRBV6-2/TRBV6-3,NA,TRBJ2-6,NA,CASALRVSGANVLTF,TGTGCCAGCGCCTTACGGGTCTCTGGGGCCAACGTCCTGACTTTC
TRBV12-3/TRBV12-4,many,TRBJ1-1,NA,CASQGRLNTEAFF,TGTGCCAGCCAAGGACGCCTGAACACTGAAGCTTTCTTT
TRBV10-2,many,TRBJ2-7,NA,CASSRRETYEQYF,TGCGCCAGTTCTAGGCGGGAAACCTACGAGCAGTACTTC
TRBV4-2,few,TRBJ1-1,NA,CASSQDPAVNTEAFF,TGTGCCAGCAGCCAAGATCCCGCGGTGAACACTGAAGCTTTCTTT
TRBV5-1,NA,TRBJ2-3,NA,CASSLGVKATDTQYF,TGCGCCAGCAGTTTAGGTGTCAAAGCAACAGATACGCAGTATTTT
TRBV5-8,few,TRBJ2-4,NA,CASSLVGAGGIQYF,TGTGCCAGCAGCTTGGTGGGGGCTGGGGGCATTCAGTACTTC
TRBV7-2,NA,TRBJ2-5,NA,CASSLAGATRGSQYF,TGTGCCAGCAGCTTAGCGGGGGCCACCCGAGGGTCCCAGTACTTC
TRBV5-1,many,TRBJ1-2,NA,CASSHLRVDGYGYTF,TGCGCCAGCAGCCATCTAAGGGTCGACGGCTATGGCTACACCTTC
TRBV5-1,many,TRBJ2-5,TRBD2,CASSLAGGQETQYF,TGTGCCAGCAGCCTAGCGGGGGGGCAAGAGACCCAGTACTTC
TRBV11-2,few,TRBJ1-5,NA,CASQTGAGNQPQHF,TGTGCCAGTCAGACAGGAGCCGGCAATCAGCCCCAGCATTTT
TRBV2,NA,TRBJ1-3,NA,CASRPDHAGNTIYF,TGTGCCAGCAGACCGGACCACGCTGGAAACACCATATATTTT
TRBV20-1,NA,TRBJ2-1,TRBD2,CSARRGGGEQFF,TGCAGTGCTAGACGGGGGGGCGGGGAGCAGTTCTTC
TRBV4-1,NA,TRBJ1-2,NA,CASSQDLARPYGYTF,TGCGCCAGCAGCCAAGATCTTGCGAGGCCTTATGGCTACACCTTC
TRBV18,NA,TRBJ2-5,NA,CASSARQETQYF,TGTGCCAGCTCAGCCCGTCAAGAGACCCAGTACTTC
TRBV4-3,few,TRBJ1-4,NA,CASSRGHNEKLFF,TGCGCCAGCAGCCGGGGACATAATGAAAAACTGTTTTTT
TRBV7-2,NA,TRBJ2-5,NA,CASSLRTIQETQYF,TGTGCCAGCAGCCTTCGGACAATCCAAGAGACCCAGTACTTC
TRBV12-3/TRBV12-4,few,TRBJ2-7,NA,CASSSRDHSYEQYF,TGTGCCAGCAGTTCCCGGGACCACTCCTACGAGCAGTACTTC